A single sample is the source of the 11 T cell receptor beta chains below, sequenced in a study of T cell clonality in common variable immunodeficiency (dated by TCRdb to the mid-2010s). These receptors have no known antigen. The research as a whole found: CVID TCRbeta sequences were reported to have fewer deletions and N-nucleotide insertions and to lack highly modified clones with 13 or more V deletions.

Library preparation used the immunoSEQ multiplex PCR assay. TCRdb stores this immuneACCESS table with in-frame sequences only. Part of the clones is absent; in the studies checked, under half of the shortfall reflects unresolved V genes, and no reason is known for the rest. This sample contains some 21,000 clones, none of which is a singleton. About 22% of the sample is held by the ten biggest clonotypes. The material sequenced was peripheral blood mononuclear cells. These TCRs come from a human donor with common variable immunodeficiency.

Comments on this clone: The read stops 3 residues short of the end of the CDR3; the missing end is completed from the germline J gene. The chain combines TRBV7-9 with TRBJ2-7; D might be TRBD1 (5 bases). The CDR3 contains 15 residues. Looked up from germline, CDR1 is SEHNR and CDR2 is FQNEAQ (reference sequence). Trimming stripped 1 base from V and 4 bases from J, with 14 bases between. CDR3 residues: CASSLGQPLKYEQYF. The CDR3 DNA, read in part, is TGTGCCAGCAGCTTAGGACAGCCGTTAAAATACGAG. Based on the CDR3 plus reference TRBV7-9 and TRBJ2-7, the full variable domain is DTGVSQNPRHKITKRGQNVTFRCDPISEHNRLYWYRQTLGQGPEFLTYFQNEAQLEKSRLLSDRFSAERPKGSFSTLEIQRTEQGDSAMYLCASSLGQPLKYEQYFGPGTRLTVT.

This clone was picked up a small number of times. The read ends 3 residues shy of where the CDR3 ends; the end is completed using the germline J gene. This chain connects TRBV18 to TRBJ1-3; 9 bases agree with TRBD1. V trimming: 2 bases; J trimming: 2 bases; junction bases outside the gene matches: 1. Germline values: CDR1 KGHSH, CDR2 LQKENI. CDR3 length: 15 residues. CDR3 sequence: CASSPWTGAGNTIYF. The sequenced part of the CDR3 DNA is TGTGCCAGCTCACCATGGACAGGGGCTGGAAACACC.

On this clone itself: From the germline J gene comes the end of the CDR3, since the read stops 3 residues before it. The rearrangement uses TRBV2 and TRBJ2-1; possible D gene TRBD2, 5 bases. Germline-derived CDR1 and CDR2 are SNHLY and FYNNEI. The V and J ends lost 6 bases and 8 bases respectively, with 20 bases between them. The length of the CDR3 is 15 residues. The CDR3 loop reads CASRAYGVKGDEQFF. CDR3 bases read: TGTGCCAGCAGGGCATACGGGGTGAAGGGCGATGAG.

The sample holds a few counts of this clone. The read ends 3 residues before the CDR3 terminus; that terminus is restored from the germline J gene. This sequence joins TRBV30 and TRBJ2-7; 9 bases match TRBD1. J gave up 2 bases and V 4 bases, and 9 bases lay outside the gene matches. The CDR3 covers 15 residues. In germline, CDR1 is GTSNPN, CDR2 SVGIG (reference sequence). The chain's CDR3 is CAWTPGTGLAYEQYF. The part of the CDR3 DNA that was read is TGTGCCTGGACCCCCGGGACAGGGCTAGCCTACGAG.

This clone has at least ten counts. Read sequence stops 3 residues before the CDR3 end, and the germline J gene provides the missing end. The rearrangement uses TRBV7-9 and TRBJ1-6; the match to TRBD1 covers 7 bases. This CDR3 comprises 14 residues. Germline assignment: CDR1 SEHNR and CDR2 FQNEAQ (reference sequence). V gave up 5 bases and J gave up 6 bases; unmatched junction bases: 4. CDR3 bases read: TGTGCCAGCAGCATCGACAGGGTTAATTCACCC. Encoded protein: CASSIDRVNSP. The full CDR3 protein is CASSIDRVNSPLHF.

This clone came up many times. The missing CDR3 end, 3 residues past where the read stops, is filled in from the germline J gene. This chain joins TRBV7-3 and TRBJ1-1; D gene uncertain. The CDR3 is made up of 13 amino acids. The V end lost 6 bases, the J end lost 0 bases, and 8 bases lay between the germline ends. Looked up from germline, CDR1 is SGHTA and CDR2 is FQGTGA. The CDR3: CASRPTVNTEAFF. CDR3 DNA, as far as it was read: TGTGCCAGCAGGCCTACAGTGAACACTGAA.

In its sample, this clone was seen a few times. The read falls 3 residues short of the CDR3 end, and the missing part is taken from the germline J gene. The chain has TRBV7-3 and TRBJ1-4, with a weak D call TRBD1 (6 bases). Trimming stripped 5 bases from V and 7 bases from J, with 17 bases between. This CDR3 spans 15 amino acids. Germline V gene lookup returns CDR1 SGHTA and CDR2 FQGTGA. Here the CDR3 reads CASSPTGGRGEKLFF. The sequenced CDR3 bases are TGTGCCAGCAGCCCAACGGGGGGGCGCGGTGAAAAA.

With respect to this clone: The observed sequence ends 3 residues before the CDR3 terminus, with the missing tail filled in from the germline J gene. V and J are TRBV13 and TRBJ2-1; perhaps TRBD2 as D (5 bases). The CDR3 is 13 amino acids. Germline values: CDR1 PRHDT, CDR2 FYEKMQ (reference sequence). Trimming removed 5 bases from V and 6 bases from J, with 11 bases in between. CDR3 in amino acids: CASSPEGSNEQFF. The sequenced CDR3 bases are TGTGCCAGCAGCCCAGAGGGCAGCAATGAG. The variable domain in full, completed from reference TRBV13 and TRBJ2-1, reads AAGVIQSPRHLIKEKRETATLKCYPIPRHDTVYWYQQGPGQDPQFLISFYEKMQSDKGSIPDRFSAQQFSDYHSELNMSSLELGDSALYFCASSPEGSNEQFFGPGTRLTVL.

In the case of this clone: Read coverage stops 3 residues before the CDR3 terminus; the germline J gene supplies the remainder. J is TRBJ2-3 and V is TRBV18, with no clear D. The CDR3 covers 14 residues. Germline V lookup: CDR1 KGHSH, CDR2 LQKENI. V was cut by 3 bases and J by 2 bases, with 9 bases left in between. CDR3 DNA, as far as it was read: TGTGCCAGCTCACCGTTCAGTTCCACAGATACG. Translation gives CASSPFSSTDT. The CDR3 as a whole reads CASSPFSSTDTQYF.

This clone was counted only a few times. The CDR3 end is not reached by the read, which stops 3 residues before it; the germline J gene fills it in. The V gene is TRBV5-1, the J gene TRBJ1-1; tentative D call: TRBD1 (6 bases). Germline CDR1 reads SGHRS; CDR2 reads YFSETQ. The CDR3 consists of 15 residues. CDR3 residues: CASSLESAGDGVAFF. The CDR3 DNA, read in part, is TGCGCCAGCAGCTTGGAATCGGCAGGGGATGGTGTG.

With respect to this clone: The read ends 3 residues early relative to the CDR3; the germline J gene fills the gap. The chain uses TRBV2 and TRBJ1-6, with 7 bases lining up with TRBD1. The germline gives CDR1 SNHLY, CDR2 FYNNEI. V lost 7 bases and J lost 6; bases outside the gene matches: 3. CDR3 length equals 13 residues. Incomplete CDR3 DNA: TGTGCCAGCAAAGGGGACAGTAATTCACCC. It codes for CASKGDSNSP. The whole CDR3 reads CASKGDSNSPLHF.